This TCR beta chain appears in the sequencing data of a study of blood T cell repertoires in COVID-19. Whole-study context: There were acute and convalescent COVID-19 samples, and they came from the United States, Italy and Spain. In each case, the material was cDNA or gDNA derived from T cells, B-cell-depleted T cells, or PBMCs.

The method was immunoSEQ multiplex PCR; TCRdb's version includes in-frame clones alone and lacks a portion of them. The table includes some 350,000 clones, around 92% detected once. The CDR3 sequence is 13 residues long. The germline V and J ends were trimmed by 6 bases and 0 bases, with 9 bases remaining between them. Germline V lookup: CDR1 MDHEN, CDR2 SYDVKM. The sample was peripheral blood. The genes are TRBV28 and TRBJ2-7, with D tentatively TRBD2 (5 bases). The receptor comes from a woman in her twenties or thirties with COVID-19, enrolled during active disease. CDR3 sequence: CASRGLSSYEQYF. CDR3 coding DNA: TGTGCCAGCAGAGGACTCAGCTCCTACGAGCAGTACTTC.